These T cell receptor beta chains were read from a single sample in a study of cytomegalovirus exposure and HLA in healthy donors. The assay was immunoSEQ multiplex PCR, and TCRdb's table has in-frame clones only and misses some. Among about 120,000 clones, over 75% were seen once, and the ten largest hold roughly 11%. Sequenced input: PBMCs. The source of these receptors is a man aged 35 to 55 in good health and CMV-seropositive. CDR3s include the opening cysteine and the closing phenylalanine or tryptophan. A D gene is named only where the DNA matches it firmly. Size is omitted from some rows. Given values are once, few, many or a class for expanded clones.

j_gene: TRBJ2-3
v_gene: TRBV7-2
d_gene: NA
abundance: NA
CDR3nt: TGTGCCAGCACCCGGGAACCAATAAGCACAGATACGCAGTATTTT
CDR3aa: CASTREPISTDTQYF

j_gene: TRBJ2-5
v_gene: TRBV7-6
d_gene: TRBD2
abundance: NA
CDR3nt: TGTGCCAGCAGCCGCAATAGCGGGGCCGGAGAGACCCAGTACTTC
CDR3aa: CASSRNSGAGETQYF

j_gene: TRBJ1-2
v_gene: TRBV19
d_gene: NA
abundance: NA
CDR3nt: TGTGCCAGTAGTAGACTCAACTATGGCTACACCTTC
CDR3aa: CASSRLNYGYTF

j_gene: TRBJ1-1
v_gene: TRBV5-1
d_gene: TRBD1
abundance: NA
CDR3nt: TGCGCCAGCAGATTCCGGGACAGGGTGGACACTGAAGCTTTCTTT
CDR3aa: CASRFRDRVDTEAFF

j_gene: TRBJ1-1
v_gene: TRBV6-5
d_gene: NA
abundance: once
CDR3nt: TGTGCCAGCAGTTCCCAAGCAGGGTCCGCTGAAGCTTTCTTT
CDR3aa: CASSSQAGSAEAFF

j_gene: TRBJ1-2
v_gene: TRBV7-9
d_gene: NA
abundance: once
CDR3nt: TGTGCCAGCAGCTTAACGACAGTGAACTATGGCTACACCTTC
CDR3aa: CASSLTTVNYGYTF

j_gene: TRBJ1-2
v_gene: TRBV28
d_gene: NA
abundance: NA
CDR3nt: TGTGCCAGCAGTTTGGTTGTAGACATCTATGGCTACACCTTC
CDR3aa: CASSLVVDIYGYTF

j_gene: TRBJ2-7
v_gene: TRBV7-3
d_gene: TRBD1
abundance: NA
CDR3nt: TGTGCCAGCAGCTTGGACAGGGGATACGAGCAGTACTTC
CDR3aa: CASSLDRGYEQYF

j_gene: TRBJ2-2
v_gene: TRBV5-1
d_gene: NA
abundance: NA
CDR3nt: TGCGCCAGCAGCCTCGACAGACCCAACACCGGGGAGCTGTTTTTT
CDR3aa: CASSLDRPNTGELFF

j_gene: TRBJ1-6
v_gene: TRBV7-2
d_gene: NA
abundance: NA
CDR3nt: TGTGCCAGTAGCTTAGGGCGGGAATCACCCCTCCACTTT
CDR3aa: CASSLGRESPLHF

j_gene: TRBJ1-3
v_gene: TRBV14
d_gene: NA
abundance: few
CDR3nt: TGTGCCAGCAGTTCCGGACAGAACTCTGGAAACACCATATATTTT
CDR3aa: CASSSGQNSGNTIYF

j_gene: TRBJ2-2
v_gene: TRBV7-8
d_gene: NA
abundance: once
CDR3nt: TGTGCCAGCAGCTTAGGGCCCCGCGGCACCGGGGAGCTGTTTTTT
CDR3aa: CASSLGPRGTGELFF

j_gene: TRBJ2-5
v_gene: TRBV16
d_gene: TRBD1
abundance: NA
CDR3nt: TGTGCCAGCAGCCAAGACAGGGGGCTTGAGACCCAGTACTTC
CDR3aa: CASSQDRGLETQYF

j_gene: TRBJ2-1
v_gene: TRBV19
d_gene: TRBD1
abundance: once
CDR3nt: TGTGCCAGCGACAGGGGAGGCGATGAGCAGTTCTTC
CDR3aa: CASDRGGDEQFF

j_gene: TRBJ2-7
v_gene: TRBV4-2
d_gene: TRBD1
abundance: NA
CDR3nt: TGTGCCAGCAGCCAAGAGTCTATCAAGGACAGGGGCTACGAGCAGTACTTC
CDR3aa: CASSQESIKDRGYEQYF

j_gene: TRBJ2-7
v_gene: TRBV5-1
d_gene: NA
abundance: NA
CDR3nt: TGCGCCAGCAGCTTGGCCGCGGACGAGCAGTACTTC
CDR3aa: CASSLAADEQYF

j_gene: TRBJ1-1
v_gene: TRBV14
d_gene: TRBD1
abundance: few
CDR3nt: TGTGCCAGCAGCCCCTTCCGACAGGGGGGCACTGAAGCTTTCTTT
CDR3aa: CASSPFRQGGTEAFF

j_gene: TRBJ2-6
v_gene: TRBV6-6
d_gene: NA
abundance: NA
CDR3nt: TGTGCCAGCAGCCCCGAGGGATTGGTGGGGGCCAACGTCCTGACTTTC
CDR3aa: CASSPEGLVGANVLTF

j_gene: TRBJ1-6
v_gene: TRBV30
d_gene: NA
abundance: NA
CDR3nt: TGTGCCTGGAGTCGACAGAAGAATTCACCCCTCCACTTT
CDR3aa: CAWSRQKNSPLHF

j_gene: TRBJ1-2
v_gene: TRBV4-1
d_gene: NA
abundance: NA
CDR3nt: TGCGCCAGCAGCCAGGACAGACCCGCGGACTATGGCTACACCTTC
CDR3aa: CASSQDRPADYGYTF

j_gene: TRBJ1-2
v_gene: TRBV5-1
d_gene: TRBD1
abundance: NA
CDR3nt: TGCGCCAGCAGCTATGGGAAGGGGGCGACGGTCGGCTACACCTTC
CDR3aa: CASSYGKGATVGYTF

j_gene: TRBJ2-7
v_gene: TRBV4-2
d_gene: NA
abundance: NA
CDR3nt: TGTGCCAGCAGCACAGGGTCAGGGGTCGCCTACGAGCAGTACTTC
CDR3aa: CASSTGSGVAYEQYF

j_gene: TRBJ2-7
v_gene: TRBV6-5
d_gene: NA
abundance: few
CDR3nt: TGTGCCAGCAGTCCAAACAGGGTCGAGGGGCAGTACTTC
CDR3aa: CASSPNRVEGQYF

j_gene: TRBJ1-3
v_gene: TRBV6-6
d_gene: NA
abundance: NA
CDR3nt: TGTGCCAGCAGTGGCCAGGCAGCTGGAAACACCATATATTTT
CDR3aa: CASSGQAAGNTIYF

j_gene: TRBJ1-1
v_gene: TRBV28
d_gene: TRBD1
abundance: NA
CDR3nt: TGTGCCAGCAGTTTTTGGACAGGGCGGAACACTGAAGCTTTCTTT
CDR3aa: CASSFWTGRNTEAFF

j_gene: TRBJ2-5
v_gene: TRBV7-2
d_gene: TRBD2
abundance: NA
CDR3nt: TGTGCCAGCAGCTTAGGGACGACTAGCGGGTCGTGGGAGACCCAGTACTTC
CDR3aa: CASSLGTTSGSWETQYF

j_gene: TRBJ2-5
v_gene: TRBV7-7
d_gene: NA
abundance: NA
CDR3nt: TGTGCTAGCTCCGAAGGCGGGACCTCACTATTCCAAGAGACCCAGTACTTC
CDR3aa: CASSEGGTSLFQETQYF

j_gene: TRBJ2-1
v_gene: TRBV29-1
d_gene: TRBD1
abundance: NA
CDR3nt: TGCAGCGCCCGGGACAGGGTCTACAATGAGCAGTTCTTC
CDR3aa: CSARDRVYNEQFF

j_gene: TRBJ1-2
v_gene: TRBV5-1
d_gene: NA
abundance: NA
CDR3nt: TGCGCCAGCAGCTTGGGGACGGGAGCTAACTATGGCTACACCTTC
CDR3aa: CASSLGTGANYGYTF

j_gene: TRBJ2-1
v_gene: TRBV9
d_gene: TRBD2
abundance: NA
CDR3nt: TGTGCCAGCAGCGTAGCCAGCGGGGGGGCTATGTATGAGCAGTTCTTC
CDR3aa: CASSVASGGAMYEQFF

j_gene: TRBJ1-5
v_gene: TRBV6-4
d_gene: TRBD1
abundance: NA
CDR3nt: TGTGCCAGCAGCAGCACAGGGGGCAATCAGCCCCAGCATTTT
CDR3aa: CASSSTGGNQPQHF

j_gene: TRBJ1-1
v_gene: TRBV29-1
d_gene: NA
abundance: NA
CDR3nt: TGCAGCGTTGTCCCGGGGGGCACTGAAGCTTTCTTT
CDR3aa: CSVVPGGTEAFF

j_gene: TRBJ2-7
v_gene: TRBV6-1
d_gene: TRBD1
abundance: NA
CDR3nt: TGTGCCAGCAGTGAATGGACAGGGGCCTCCTACGAGCAGTACTTC
CDR3aa: CASSEWTGASYEQYF

j_gene: TRBJ2-2
v_gene: TRBV7-3
d_gene: NA
abundance: few
CDR3nt: TGTGCCAGCAGCCGGGGTGGGGAGCTGTTTTTT
CDR3aa: CASSRGGELFF

j_gene: TRBJ2-3
v_gene: TRBV9
d_gene: TRBD1
abundance: few
CDR3nt: TGTGCCAGCAGCTTTCGGACAGGGGGCACAGATACGCAGTATTTT
CDR3aa: CASSFRTGGTDTQYF

j_gene: TRBJ2-5
v_gene: TRBV5-1
d_gene: NA
abundance: NA
CDR3nt: TGCGCCAGCAGCCAGGGAGAGACCCAGTACTTC
CDR3aa: CASSQGETQYF

j_gene: TRBJ2-6
v_gene: TRBV5-4
d_gene: NA
abundance: NA
CDR3nt: TGTGCCAGCAACCTTGGAGGCGGCTCTGGGGCCAACGTCCTGACTTTC
CDR3aa: CASNLGGGSGANVLTF

j_gene: TRBJ1-2
v_gene: TRBV29-1
d_gene: NA
abundance: NA
CDR3nt: TGCAGCGCCGGTGGGGGCAGGGAGCATGGCTACACCTTC
CDR3aa: CSAGGGREHGYTF